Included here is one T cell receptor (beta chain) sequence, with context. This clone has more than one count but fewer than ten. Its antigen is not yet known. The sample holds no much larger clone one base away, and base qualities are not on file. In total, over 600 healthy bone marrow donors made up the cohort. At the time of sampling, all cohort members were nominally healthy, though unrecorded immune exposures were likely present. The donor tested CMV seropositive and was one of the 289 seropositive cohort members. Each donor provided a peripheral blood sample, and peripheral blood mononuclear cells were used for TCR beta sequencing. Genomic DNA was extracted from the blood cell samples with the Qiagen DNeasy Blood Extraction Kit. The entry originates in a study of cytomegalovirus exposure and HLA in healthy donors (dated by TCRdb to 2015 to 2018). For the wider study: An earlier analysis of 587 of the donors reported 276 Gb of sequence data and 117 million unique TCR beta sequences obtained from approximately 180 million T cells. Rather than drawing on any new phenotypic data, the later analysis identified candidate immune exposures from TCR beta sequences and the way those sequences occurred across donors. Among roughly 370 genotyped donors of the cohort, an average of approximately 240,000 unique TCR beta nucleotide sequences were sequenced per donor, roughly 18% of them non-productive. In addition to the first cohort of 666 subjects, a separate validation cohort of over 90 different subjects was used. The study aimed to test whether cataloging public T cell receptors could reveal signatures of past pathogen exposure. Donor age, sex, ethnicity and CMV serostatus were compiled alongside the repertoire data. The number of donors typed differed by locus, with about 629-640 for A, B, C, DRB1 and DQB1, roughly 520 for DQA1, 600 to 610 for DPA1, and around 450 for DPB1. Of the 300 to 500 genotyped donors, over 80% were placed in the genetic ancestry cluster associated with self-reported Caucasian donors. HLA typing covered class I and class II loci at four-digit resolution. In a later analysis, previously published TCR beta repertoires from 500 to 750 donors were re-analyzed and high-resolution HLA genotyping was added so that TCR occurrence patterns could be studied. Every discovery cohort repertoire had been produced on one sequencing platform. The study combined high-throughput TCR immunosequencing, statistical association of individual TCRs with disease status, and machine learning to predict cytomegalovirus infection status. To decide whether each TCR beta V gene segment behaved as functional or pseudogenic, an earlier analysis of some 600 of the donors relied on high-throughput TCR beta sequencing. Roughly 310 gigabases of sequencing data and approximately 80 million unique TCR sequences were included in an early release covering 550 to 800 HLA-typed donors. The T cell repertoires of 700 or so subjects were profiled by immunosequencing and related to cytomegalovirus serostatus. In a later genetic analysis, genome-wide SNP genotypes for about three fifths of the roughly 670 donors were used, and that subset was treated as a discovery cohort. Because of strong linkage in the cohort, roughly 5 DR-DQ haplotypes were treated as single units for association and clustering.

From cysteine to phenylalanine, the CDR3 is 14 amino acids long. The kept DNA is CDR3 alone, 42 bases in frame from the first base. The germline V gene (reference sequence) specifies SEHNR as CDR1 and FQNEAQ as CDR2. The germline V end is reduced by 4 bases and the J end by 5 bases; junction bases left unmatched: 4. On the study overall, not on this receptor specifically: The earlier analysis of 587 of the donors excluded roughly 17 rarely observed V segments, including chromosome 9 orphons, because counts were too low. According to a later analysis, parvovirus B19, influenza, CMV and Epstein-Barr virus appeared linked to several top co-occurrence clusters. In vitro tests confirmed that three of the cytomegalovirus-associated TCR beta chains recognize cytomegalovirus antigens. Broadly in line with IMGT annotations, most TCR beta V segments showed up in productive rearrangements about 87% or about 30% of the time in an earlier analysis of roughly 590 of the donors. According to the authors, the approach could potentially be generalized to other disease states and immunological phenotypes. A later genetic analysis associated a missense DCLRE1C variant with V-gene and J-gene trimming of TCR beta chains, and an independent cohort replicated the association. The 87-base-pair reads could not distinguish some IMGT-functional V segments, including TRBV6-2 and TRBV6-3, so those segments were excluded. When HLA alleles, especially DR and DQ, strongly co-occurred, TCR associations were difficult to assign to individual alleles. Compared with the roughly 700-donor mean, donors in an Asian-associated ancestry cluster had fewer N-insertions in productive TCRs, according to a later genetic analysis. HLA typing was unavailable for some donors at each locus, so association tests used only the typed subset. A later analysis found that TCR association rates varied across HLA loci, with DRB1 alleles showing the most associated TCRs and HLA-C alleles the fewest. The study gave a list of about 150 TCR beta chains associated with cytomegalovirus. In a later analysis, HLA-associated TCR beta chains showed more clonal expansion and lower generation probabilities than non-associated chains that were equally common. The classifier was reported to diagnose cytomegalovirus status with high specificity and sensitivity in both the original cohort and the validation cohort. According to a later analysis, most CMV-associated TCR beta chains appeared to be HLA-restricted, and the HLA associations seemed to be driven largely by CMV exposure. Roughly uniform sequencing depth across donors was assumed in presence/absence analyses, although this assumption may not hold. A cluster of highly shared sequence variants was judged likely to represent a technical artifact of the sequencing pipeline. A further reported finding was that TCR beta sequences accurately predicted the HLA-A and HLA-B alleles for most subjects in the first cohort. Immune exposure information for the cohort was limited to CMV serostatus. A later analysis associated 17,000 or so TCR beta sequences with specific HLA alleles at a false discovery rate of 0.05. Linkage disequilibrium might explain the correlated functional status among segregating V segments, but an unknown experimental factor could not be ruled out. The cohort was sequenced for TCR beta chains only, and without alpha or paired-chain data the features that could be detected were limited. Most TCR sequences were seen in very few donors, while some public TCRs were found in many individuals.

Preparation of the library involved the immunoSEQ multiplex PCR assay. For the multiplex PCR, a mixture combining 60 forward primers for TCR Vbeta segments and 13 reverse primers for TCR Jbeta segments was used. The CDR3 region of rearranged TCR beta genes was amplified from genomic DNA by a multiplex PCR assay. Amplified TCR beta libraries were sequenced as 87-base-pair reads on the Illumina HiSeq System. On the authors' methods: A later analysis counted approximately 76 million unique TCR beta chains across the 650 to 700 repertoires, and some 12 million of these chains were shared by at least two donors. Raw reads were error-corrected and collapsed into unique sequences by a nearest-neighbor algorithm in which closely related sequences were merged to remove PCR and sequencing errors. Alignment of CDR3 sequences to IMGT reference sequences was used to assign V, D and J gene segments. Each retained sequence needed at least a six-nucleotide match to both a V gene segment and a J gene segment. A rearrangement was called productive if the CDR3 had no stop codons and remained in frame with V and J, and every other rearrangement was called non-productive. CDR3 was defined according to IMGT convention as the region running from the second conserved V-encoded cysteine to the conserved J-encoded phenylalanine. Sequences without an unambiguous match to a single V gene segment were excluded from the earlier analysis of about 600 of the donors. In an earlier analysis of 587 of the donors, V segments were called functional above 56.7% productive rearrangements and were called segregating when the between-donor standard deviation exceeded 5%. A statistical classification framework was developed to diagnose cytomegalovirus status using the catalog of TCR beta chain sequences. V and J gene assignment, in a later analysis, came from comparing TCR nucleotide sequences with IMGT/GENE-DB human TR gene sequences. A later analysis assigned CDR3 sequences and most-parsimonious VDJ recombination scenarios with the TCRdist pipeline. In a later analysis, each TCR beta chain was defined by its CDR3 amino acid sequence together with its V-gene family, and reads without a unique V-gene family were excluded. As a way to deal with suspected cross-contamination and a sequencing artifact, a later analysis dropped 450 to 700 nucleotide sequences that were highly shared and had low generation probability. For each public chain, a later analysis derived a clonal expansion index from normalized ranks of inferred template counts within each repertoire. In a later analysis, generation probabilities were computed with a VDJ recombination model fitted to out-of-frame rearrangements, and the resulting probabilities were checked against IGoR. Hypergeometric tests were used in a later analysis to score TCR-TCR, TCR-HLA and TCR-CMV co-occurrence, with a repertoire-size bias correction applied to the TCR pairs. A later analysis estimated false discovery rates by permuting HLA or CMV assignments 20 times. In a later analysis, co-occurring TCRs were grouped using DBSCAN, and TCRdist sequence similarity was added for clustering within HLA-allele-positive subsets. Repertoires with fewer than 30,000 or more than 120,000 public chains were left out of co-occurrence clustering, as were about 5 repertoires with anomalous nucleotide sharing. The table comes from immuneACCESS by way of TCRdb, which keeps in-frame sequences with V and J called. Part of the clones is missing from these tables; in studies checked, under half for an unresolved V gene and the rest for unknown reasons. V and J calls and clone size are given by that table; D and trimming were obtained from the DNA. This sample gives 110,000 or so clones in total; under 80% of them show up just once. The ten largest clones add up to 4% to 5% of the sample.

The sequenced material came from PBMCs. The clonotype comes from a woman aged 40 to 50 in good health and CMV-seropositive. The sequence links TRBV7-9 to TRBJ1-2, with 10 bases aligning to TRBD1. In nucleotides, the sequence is TGTGCCAGCAGCTCCGGGACAGGGGAATATGGCTACACCTTC. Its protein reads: CASSSGTGEYGYTF. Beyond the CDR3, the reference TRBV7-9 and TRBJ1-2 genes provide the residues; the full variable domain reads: DTGVSQNPRHKITKRGQNVTFRCDPISEHNRLYWYRQTLGQGPEFLTYFQNEAQLEKSRLLSDRFSAERPKGSFSTLEIQRTEQGDSAMYLCASSSGTGEYGYTFGSGTRLTVV.